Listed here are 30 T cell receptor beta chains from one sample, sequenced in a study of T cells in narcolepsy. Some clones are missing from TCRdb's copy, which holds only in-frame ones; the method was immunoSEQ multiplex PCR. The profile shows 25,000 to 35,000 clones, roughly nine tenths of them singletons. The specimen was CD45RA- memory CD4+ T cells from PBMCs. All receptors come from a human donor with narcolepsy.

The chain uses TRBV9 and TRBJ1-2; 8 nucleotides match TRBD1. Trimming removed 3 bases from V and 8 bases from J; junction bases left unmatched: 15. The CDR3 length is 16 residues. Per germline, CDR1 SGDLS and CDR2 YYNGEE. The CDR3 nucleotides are TGTGCCAGCAGCGCGGGGGGGACAGGTTCTGTCTACGGCTACACCTTC. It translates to CASSAGGTGSVYGYTF.

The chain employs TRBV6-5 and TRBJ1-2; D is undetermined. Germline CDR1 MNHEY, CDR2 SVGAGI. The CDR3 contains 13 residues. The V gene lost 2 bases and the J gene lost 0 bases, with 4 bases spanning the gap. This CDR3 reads CASSYEANYGYTF. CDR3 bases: TGTGCCAGCAGTTACGAGGCTAACTATGGCTACACCTTC.

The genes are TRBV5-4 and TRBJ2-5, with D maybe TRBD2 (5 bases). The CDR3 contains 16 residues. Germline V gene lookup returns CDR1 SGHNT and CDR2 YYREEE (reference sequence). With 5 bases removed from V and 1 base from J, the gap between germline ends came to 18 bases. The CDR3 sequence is CASSPGEILFQETQYF. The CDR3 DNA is TGTGCCAGCAGTCCCGGGGAGATCTTATTCCAAGAGACCCAGTACTTC. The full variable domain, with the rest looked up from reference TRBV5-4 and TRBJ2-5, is ETGVTQSPTHLIKTRGQQVTLRCSSQSGHNTVSWYQQALGQGPQFIFQYYREEENGRGNFPPRFSGLQFPNYSSELNVNALELDDSALYLCASSPGEILFQETQYFGPGTRLLVL.

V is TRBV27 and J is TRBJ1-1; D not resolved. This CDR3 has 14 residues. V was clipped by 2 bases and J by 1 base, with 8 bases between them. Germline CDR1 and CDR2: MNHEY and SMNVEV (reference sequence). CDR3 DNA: TGTGCCAGCAGTTTACGGGGAAGGAACACTGAAGCTTTCTTT. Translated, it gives CASSLRGRNTEAFF.

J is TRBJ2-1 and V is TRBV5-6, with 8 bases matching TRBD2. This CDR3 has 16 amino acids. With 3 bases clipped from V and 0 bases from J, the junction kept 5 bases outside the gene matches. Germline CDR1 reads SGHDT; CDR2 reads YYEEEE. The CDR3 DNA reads TGTGCCAGCAGCTCCTTTACTAGCGGCTCCTACAATGAGCAGTTCTTC. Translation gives CASSSFTSGSYNEQFF. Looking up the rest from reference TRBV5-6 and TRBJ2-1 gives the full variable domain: DAGVTQSPTHLIKTRGQQVTLRCSPKSGHDTVSWYQQALGQGPQFIFQYYEEEERQRGNFPDRFSGHQFPNYSSELNVNALLLGDSALYLCASSSFTSGSYNEQFFGPGTRLTVL.

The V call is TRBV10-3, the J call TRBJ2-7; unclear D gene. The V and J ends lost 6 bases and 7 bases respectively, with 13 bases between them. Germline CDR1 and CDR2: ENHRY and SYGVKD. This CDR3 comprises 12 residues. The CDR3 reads CAIREPVGEQYF. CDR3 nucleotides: TGTGCCATCAGAGAACCAGTTGGGGAGCAGTACTTC.

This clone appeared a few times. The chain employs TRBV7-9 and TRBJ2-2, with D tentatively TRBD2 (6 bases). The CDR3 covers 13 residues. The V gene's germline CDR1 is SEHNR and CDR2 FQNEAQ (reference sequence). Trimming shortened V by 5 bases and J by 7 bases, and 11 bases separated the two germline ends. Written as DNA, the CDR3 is TGTGCCAGCAGCGCTTCGGGGGTCGGGGAGCTGTTTTTT. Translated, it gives CASSASGVGELFF. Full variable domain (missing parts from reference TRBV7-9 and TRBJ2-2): DTGVSQNPRHKITKRGQNVTFRCDPISEHNRLYWYRQTLGQGPEFLTYFQNEAQLEKSRLLSDRFSAERPKGSFSTLEIQRTEQGDSAMYLCASSASGVGELFFGEGSRLTVL.

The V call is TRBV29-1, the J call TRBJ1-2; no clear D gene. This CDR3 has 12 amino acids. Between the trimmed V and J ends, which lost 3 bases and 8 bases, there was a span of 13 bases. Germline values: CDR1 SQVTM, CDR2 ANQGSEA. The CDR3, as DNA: TGCAGCGTTGAGCGGGGTTCGGGAGGCTACACCTTC. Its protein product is CSVERGSGGYTF. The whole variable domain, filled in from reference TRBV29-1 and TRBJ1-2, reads SAVISQKPSRDICQRGTSLTIQCQVDSQVTMMFWYRQQPGQSLTLIATANQGSEATYESGFVIDKFPISRPNLTFSTLTVSNMSPEDSSIYLCSVERGSGGYTFGSGTRLTVV.

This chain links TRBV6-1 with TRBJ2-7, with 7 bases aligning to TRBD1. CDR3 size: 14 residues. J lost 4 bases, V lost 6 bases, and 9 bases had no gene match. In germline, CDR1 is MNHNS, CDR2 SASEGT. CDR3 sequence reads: CASRDPGQSYEQYF. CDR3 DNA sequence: TGTGCCAGCAGGGACCCGGGACAGAGTTACGAGCAGTACTTC.

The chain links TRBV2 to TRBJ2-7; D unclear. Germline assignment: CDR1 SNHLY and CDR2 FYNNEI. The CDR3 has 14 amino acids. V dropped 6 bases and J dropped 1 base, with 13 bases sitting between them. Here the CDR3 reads CASRSTGLSYEQYF. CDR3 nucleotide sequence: TGTGCCAGCAGGTCGACTGGATTATCCTACGAGCAGTACTTC.

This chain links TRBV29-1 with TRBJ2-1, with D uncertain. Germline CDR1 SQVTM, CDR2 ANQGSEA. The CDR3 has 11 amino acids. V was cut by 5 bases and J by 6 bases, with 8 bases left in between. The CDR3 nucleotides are TGCAGCGTTTTGGCTCTCAATGAGCAGTTCTTC. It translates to CSVLALNEQFF.

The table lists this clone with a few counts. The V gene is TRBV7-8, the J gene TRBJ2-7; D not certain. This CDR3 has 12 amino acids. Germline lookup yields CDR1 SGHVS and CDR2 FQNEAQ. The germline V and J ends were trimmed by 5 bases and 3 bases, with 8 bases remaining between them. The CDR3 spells CASSHQDYEQYF. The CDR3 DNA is TGTGCCAGCAGCCACCAGGACTACGAGCAGTACTTC.

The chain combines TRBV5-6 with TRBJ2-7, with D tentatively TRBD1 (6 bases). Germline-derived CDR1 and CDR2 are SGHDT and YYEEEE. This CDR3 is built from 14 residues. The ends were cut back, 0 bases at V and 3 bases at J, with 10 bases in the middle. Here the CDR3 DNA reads TGTGCCAGCAGCTTGGGGTCAGGGGTCTACGAGCAGTACTTC. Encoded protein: CASSLGSGVYEQYF.

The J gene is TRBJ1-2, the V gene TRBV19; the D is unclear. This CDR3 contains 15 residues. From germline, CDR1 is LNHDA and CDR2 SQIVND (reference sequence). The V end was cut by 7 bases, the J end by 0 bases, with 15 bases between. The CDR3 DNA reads TGTGCCAGTAACTTCCAGAAGGGCGCTAACTATGGCTACACCTTC. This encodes CASNFQKGANYGYTF.

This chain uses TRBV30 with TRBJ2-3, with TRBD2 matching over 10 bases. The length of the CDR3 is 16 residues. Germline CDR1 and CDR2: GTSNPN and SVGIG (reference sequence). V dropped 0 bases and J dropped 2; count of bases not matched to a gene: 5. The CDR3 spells CAWSVQLAGFTDTQYF. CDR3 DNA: TGTGCCTGGAGTGTACAACTAGCGGGGTTCACAGATACGCAGTATTTT.

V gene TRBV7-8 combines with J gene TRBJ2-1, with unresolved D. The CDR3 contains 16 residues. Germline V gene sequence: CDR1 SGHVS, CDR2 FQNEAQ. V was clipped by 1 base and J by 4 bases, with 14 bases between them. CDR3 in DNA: TGTGCCAGCAGCTTAGAGGTTTTTCACGGATACAATGAGCAGTTCTTC. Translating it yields CASSLEVFHGYNEQFF.

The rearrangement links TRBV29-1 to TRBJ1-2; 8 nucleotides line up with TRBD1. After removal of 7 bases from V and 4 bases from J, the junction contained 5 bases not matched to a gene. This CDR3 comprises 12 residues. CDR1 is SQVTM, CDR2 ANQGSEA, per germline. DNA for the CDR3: TGCAGCGCTGGACAGGGCCGCTATGGCTACACCTTC. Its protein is CSAGQGRYGYTF. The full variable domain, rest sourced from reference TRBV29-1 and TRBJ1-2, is SAVISQKPSRDICQRGTSLTIQCQVDSQVTMMFWYRQQPGQSLTLIATANQGSEATYESGFVIDKFPISRPNLTFSTLTVSNMSPEDSSIYLCSAGQGRYGYTFGSGTRLTVV.

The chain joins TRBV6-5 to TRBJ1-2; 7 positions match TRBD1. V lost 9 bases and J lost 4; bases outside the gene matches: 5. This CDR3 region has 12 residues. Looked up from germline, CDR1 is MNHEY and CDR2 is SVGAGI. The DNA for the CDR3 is TGTGCCAGTATGACAGGGTCCTATGGCTACACCTTC. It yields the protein CASMTGSYGYTF.

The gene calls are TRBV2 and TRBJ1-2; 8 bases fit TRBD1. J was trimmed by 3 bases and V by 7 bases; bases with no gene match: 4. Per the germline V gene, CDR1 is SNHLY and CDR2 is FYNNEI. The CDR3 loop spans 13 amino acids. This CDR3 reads CASKRTGYYGYTF. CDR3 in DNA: TGTGCCAGCAAACGGACAGGGTACTATGGCTACACCTTC.

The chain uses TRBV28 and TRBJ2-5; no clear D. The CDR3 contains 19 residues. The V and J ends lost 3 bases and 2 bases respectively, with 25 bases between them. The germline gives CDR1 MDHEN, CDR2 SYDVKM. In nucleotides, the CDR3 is TGTGCCAGCAGTTTTCTTTTCAGGACGAGCCTGCAGTTTCAAGAGACCCAGTACTTC. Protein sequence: CASSFLFRTSLQFQETQYF.

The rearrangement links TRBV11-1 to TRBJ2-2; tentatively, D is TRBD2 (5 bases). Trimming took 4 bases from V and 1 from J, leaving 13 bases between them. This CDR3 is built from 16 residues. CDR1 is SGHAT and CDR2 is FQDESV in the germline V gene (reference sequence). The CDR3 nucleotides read TGTGCCAGCAGCTACTCTTTCAGCGGGAACACCGGGGAGCTGTTTTTT. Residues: CASSYSFSGNTGELFF.

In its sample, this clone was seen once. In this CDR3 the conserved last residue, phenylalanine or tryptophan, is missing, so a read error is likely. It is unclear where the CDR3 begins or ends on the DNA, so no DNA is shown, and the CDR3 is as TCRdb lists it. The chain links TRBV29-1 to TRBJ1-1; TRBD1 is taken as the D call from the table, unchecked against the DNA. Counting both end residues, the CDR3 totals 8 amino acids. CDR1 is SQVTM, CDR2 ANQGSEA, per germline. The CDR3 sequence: CSVEAGNL.

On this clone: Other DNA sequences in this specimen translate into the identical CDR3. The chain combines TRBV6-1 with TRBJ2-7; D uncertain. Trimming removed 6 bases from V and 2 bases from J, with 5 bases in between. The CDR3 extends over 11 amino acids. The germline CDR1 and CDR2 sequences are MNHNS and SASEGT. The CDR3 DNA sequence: TGTGCCAGCAGCATCACCTACGAGCAGTACTTC. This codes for CASSITYEQYF.

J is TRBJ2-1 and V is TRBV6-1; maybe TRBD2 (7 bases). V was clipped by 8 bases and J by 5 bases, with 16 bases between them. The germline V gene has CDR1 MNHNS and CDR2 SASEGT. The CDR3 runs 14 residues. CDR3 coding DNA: TGTGCCAGCGGGGGCGGGAGATTCGACAATGAGCAGTTCTTC. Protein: CASGGGRFDNEQFF.

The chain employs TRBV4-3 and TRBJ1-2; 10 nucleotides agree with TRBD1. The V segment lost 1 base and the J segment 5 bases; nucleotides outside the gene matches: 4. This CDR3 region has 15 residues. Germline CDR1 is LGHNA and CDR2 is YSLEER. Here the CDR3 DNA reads TGCGCCAGCAGCCAAGCCAGGACAGGGGGGTATGGCTACACCTTC. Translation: CASSQARTGGYGYTF.

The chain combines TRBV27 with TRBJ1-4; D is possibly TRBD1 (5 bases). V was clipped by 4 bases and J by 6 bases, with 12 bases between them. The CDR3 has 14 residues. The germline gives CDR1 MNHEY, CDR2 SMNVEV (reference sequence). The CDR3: CASSSLRTHEKLFF. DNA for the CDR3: TGTGCCAGCAGTTCCCTTAGGACACATGAAAAACTGTTTTTT.

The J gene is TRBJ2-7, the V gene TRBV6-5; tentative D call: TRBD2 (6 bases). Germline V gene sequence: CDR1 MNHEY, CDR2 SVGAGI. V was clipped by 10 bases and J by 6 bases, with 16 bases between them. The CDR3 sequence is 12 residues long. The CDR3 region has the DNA TGTGCCATCCGGGACTCCGGCAGCGAGCAGTACTTC. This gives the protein CAIRDSGSEQYF.

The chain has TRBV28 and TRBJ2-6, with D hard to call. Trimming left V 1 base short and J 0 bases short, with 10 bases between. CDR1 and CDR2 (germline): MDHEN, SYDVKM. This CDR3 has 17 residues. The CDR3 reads CASSLLAGFSGANVLTF. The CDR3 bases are TGTGCCAGCAGTTTATTGGCAGGATTCTCTGGGGCCAACGTCCTGACTTTC.

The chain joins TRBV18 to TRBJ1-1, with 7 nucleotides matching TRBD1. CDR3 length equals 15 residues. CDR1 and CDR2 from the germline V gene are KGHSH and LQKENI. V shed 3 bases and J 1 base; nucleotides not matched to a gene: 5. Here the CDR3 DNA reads TGTGCCAGCTCACCGGCCACAGGGGCGAACACTGAAGCTTTCTTT. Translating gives CASSPATGANTEAFF.

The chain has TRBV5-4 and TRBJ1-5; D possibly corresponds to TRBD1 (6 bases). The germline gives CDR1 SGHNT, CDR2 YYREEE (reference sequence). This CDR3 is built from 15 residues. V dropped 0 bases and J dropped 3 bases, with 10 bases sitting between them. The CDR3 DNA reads TGTGCCAGCAGCTTGGACGGACAGCCCAATCAGCCCCAGCATTTT. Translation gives CASSLDGQPNQPQHF. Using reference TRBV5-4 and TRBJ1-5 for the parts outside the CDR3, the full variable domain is ETGVTQSPTHLIKTRGQQVTLRCSSQSGHNTVSWYQQALGQGPQFIFQYYREEENGRGNFPPRFSGLQFPNYSSELNVNALELDDSALYLCASSLDGQPNQPQHFGDGTRLSIL.